The 21 T cell receptor beta chains reported below all come from one sample, sequenced in a study of early T cells in non-severe SARS-CoV-2 infection. MiXCR, applied by TCRdb to the 5' RACE reads, yields one record per CDR3 protein. The sample yields 90,000 to 120,000 distinct CDR3 sequences, roughly 10% seen once. The sample comprised whole blood. These receptors all stem from an adult who was a healthcare worker with PCR-confirmed SARS-CoV-2 infection or an uninfected control (not recorded which).

This clonotype was seen repeatedly, ten times or more. The rearrangement links TRBV28 to TRBJ2-3; D possibly corresponds to TRBD2 (6 bases). The CDR3 has 15 residues. The ends were cut back, 2 bases at V and 1 base at J, with 10 bases in the middle. Germline CDR1 and CDR2: MDHEN and SYDVKM. For the CDR3, the DNA is TGTGCCAGCAGTTTACCGGGAGTTGGCACAGATACGCAGTATTTT. Translation gives CASSLPGVGTDTQYF.

In its sample, this clonotype was seen a few times. This chain uses TRBV7-9 with TRBJ2-7; 8 nucleotides agree with TRBD2. The length of the CDR3 is 14 residues. With V trimmed by 3 bases and J by 4 bases, 5 bases remained unmatched. Germline CDR1 SEHNR, CDR2 FQNEAQ (reference sequence). The CDR3 bases are TGTGCCAGCAGCTTCGGTTCTAGCGGGTACGAGCAGTACTTC. Translating it yields CASSFGSSGYEQYF.

The table lists this clonotype with many counts. V and J are TRBV6-5 and TRBJ2-5; 13 positions match TRBD2. CDR3 length: 16 amino acids. Trimming took 5 bases from V and 3 from J; bases not matched to a gene: 6. In germline, CDR1 is MNHEY, CDR2 SVGAGI. The CDR3 DNA sequence: TGTGCCAGCAGTGACGGACTAGCGGGAGTGGAAGAGACCCAGTACTTC. Protein product: CASSDGLAGVEETQYF.

Concerning this clonotype itself: An end of the junction does not agree with germline; a read error may underlie this. The chain links TRBV2 to TRBJ2-7; 14 bases are shared with TRBD2. Germline V gene sequence: CDR1 SNHLY, CDR2 FYNNEI. This CDR3 is built from 13 residues. This chain's CDR3 is CASSAYGTSGSGF. CDR3 coding DNA: TGTGCCAGCAGTGCCTACGGGACTAGCGGGAGCGGATTC.

A remark on this clonotype: This sequence may be a read error, since a much larger clone differs from it by one base. This sequence joins TRBV7-9 and TRBJ1-1; D is unclear. V was clipped by 8 bases and J by 3 bases, with 4 bases between them. This CDR3 has 10 amino acids. Germline-derived CDR1 and CDR2 are SEHNR and FQNEAQ (reference sequence). The CDR3, as DNA: TGTGCCAGCGGGGACACTGAAGCTTTCTTT. Amino acid sequence: CASGDTEAFF.

This clonotype was seen many times. The chain employs TRBV12-3 or TRBV12-4 and TRBJ2-7; D is unresolved. Trimming pared 6 bases from V and 0 bases from J, leaving 9 bases between. This CDR3 has 13 residues. Here the CDR3 reads CASSDGSSYEQYF. Here the CDR3 DNA reads TGTGCCAGCAGCGACGGAAGCTCCTACGAGCAGTACTTC.

This clonotype was found many times. The V and J genes are TRBV18 and TRBJ2-5; the match to TRBD2 covers 11 bases. This CDR3 has 17 amino acids. Germline assignment: CDR1 KGHSH and CDR2 LQKENI. V trimming: 1 base; J trimming: 3 bases; junction bases outside the gene matches: 7. The CDR3 here is CASSPLGTSGPKETQYF. The CDR3 DNA sequence: TGTGCCAGCTCACCACTCGGGACTAGCGGACCCAAAGAGACCCAGTACTTC.

Ten or more counts support this clonotype. The rearrangement links TRBV12-3 or TRBV12-4 to TRBJ2-3, with 9 positions matching TRBD2. Losses at the gene ends were 7 bases for V and 6 bases for J; bases not matched to a gene: 14. The CDR3 runs to 16 residues. CDR3 protein: CASTPPGASGIDTQYF. CDR3 nucleotide sequence: TGTGCCAGCACCCCCCCGGGGGCTAGCGGGATCGATACGCAGTATTTT.

This clonotype has ten or more counts. The V gene is TRBV6-2 or TRBV6-3, the J gene TRBJ2-7, with a tentative D call TRBD1 (6 bases). CDR3 size: 13 residues. V was clipped by 8 bases and J by 6 bases, with 17 bases between them. CDR1 MNHEY and CDR2 SVGEGT come from the germline V gene. DNA of the CDR3: TGTGCCAGCTCGCCCCGGGACACACGCGAGCAGTACTTC. Its translation is CASSPRDTREQYF.

This clonotype occurred once. The rearrangement links TRBV19 to TRBJ2-5; D is unresolved. The CDR3 covers 13 residues. Germline V gives CDR1 LNHDA, CDR2 SQIVND (reference sequence). V was trimmed by 7 bases and J by 0 bases, leaving 9 bases between them. CDR3 nucleotide sequence: TGTGCCAGTACCCCTGGGGACCAAGAGACCCAGTACTTC. Translation: CASTPGDQETQYF.

The genes are TRBV20-1 and TRBJ2-5; TRBD2 matches at 15 bases. CDR1 is DFQATT, CDR2 SNEGSKA, per germline (reference sequence). The CDR3 is made up of 16 amino acids. Germline trimming cut 3 bases from V and 6 bases from J; bases unmatched to any gene: 8. In DNA, the CDR3 is TGCAGTGCTAGGGGGACTAGCGGGAGGCCCTTGCAGACCCAGTACTTC. Protein sequence: CSARGTSGRPLQTQYF.

The V call is TRBV15, the J call TRBJ1-2; no clear D. The V and J ends lost 3 bases and 4 bases respectively, with 18 bases between them. The CDR3 sequence is 16 residues long. Germline values: CDR1 LNHNV, CDR2 YYDKDF (reference sequence). The CDR3 DNA sequence: TGTGCCACCAGCAGTAGGACCCTCCCAGTTGGCTATGGCTACACCTTC. It is translated as CATSSRTLPVGYGYTF.

In its sample, this clonotype was seen a few times. This chain connects TRBV20-1 to TRBJ2-3; D is uncertain. This CDR3 spans 14 amino acids. Germline V CDR1 and CDR2: DFQATT, SNEGSKA (reference sequence). Trimming shortened V by 2 bases and J by 6 bases, and 15 bases separated the two germline ends. The CDR3 region has the DNA TGCAGTGCTAGAACCCGCGCTACGTTGGATACGCAGTATTTT. It is translated as CSARTRATLDTQYF.

This chain uses TRBV6-2 or TRBV6-3 with TRBJ2-1, with TRBD2 identical over 9 bases. Germline CDR1 is MNHEY and CDR2 is SVGEGT. After removal of 10 bases from V and 2 bases from J, the junction contained 6 bases not matched to a gene. This CDR3 has 14 amino acids. CDR3 nucleotides: TGTGCCACGACGCGGGAGGGCCCCTACAATGAGCAGTTCTTC. Its protein product is CATTREGPYNEQFF.

This chain links TRBV12-3 or TRBV12-4 with TRBJ2-3, with 8 bases lining up with TRBD2. The V gene end was trimmed by 7 bases and the J gene end by 2 bases; junction bases not matched to a gene: 8. This CDR3 is 15 amino acids long. For the CDR3, the DNA is TGTGCCAGCATCTGGGTAGCGGGACCCACAGATACGCAGTATTTT. Translation: CASIWVAGPTDTQYF.

This clonotype was detected ten times or more. V usage is TRBV25-1 and J usage is TRBJ2-7, with 8 bases aligning to TRBD1. V shed 2 bases and J 7 bases; nucleotides not matched to a gene: 10. The CDR3 is made up of 15 amino acids. In germline, CDR1 is MGHDK, CDR2 SYGVNS. CDR3 sequence: CASSEVGQGTREQYF. The CDR3 DNA reads TGTGCCAGCAGTGAAGTAGGACAGGGAACGAGGGAGCAGTACTTC.

This clonotype was detected ten times or more. V and J are TRBV5-1 and TRBJ2-1; a possible D gene is TRBD2 (6 bases). V was clipped by 2 bases and J by 5 bases, with 11 bases between them. The CDR3 length is 14 residues. Germline CDR1 reads SGHRS; CDR2 reads YFSETQ. CDR3 coding DNA: TGCGCCAGCAGCTTTCCCGGGACTGACAATGAGCAGTTCTTC. This sequence encodes CASSFPGTDNEQFF.

This clonotype has more than one count but fewer than ten. The chain recombines TRBV20-1 with TRBJ2-7; TRBD1 is a possible D gene (6 bases). The V gene lost 0 bases and the J gene lost 3 bases, with 9 bases spanning the gap. The CDR3 contains 13 residues. Germline V gene lookup returns CDR1 DFQATT and CDR2 SNEGSKA (reference sequence). CDR3 sequence: CSARDNRDYEQYF. The CDR3 bases are TGCAGTGCTAGAGATAACAGGGACTACGAGCAGTACTTC.

This clonotype was seen repeatedly, ten times or more. The J gene is TRBJ2-2, the V gene TRBV12-3 or TRBV12-4; D not resolved. There are 15 residues in the CDR3. V was pared by 5 bases and J by 6 bases, with 16 bases between. CDR3 protein: CASSRSHDLAGELFF. CDR3 nucleotides: TGTGCCAGCAGTCGGTCGCACGACCTGGCCGGGGAGCTGTTTTTT.

V gene TRBV12-3 or TRBV12-4 combines with J gene TRBJ2-7; D ambiguous. There are 12 residues in the CDR3. Between the trimmed V and J ends, which lost 1 base and 3 bases, there was a span of 4 bases. For the CDR3, the DNA is TGTGCCAGCAGTTTAGGTAACTACGAGCAGTACTTC. Translated: CASSLGNYEQYF.

This clonotype was counted a few times. The V call is TRBV6-5, the J call TRBJ2-1; TRBD1 might be the D (6 bases). The CDR3 is made up of 15 amino acids. Per the germline V gene, CDR1 is MNHEY and CDR2 is SVGAGI. V was cut by 7 bases and J by 3 bases, with 16 bases left in between. CDR3 sequence (DNA): TGTGCCAGCACCCCGGCCCAGGGGATCTACAATGAGCAGTTCTTC. It translates to CASTPAQGIYNEQFF.